Presented here are 27 T cell receptor beta chains from one specimen sequenced in a study of T cells in Graves' hyperthyroidism and ophthalmopathy. Authors of the study amplified TCR beta CDR3 regions from RNA transcripts. In the first-round RT-PCR of the TCR CDR3, the HTBI primer set was used. TCRdb reprocessed the multiplex PCR reads via MiXCR and lists one record per CDR3 protein. The sample comprises approximately 610,000 distinct CDR3 sequences, 15% to 20% of which are singletons, and around a sixth rests with the top ten. The source material was blood. The receptors derive from a woman aged 18-29 years with Graves' hyperthyroidism.

This clonotype appeared a few times. The V call is TRBV7-9, the J call TRBJ2-4; 7 nucleotides line up with TRBD2. CDR1 is SEHNR, CDR2 FQNEAQ, per germline (reference sequence). CDR3 size: 17 residues. V shed 0 bases and J 1 base; nucleotides not matched to a gene: 6. The CDR3 loop is CASSLASGAGAKNIQYF. The DNA of the CDR3 is TGTGCCAGCAGCTTAGCGAGCGGGGCGGGGGCCAAAAACATTCAGTACTTC.

This chain links TRBV4-3 with TRBJ2-7, with 7 bases identical to TRBD2. The CDR3 is made up of 15 amino acids. V was clipped by 0 bases and J by 5 bases; unmatched bases: 7. Germline loops: CDR1 LGHNA, CDR2 YSLEER. The CDR3 loop reads CASSQDRGGGNEQYF. The CDR3 nucleotides read TGCGCCAGCAGCCAAGATCGGGGCGGGGGTAACGAGCAGTACTTC.

This clonotype was seen ten or more times. This sequence joins TRBV7-2 and TRBJ2-1; 7 bases agree with TRBD1. CDR3 length: 14 residues. The V gene's germline CDR1 is SGHTA and CDR2 FQGNSA. The junction had 11 bases not matched to a gene; V was cut back by 5 bases and J by 10 bases. In DNA form, the CDR3 reads TGTGCCAGCAGCCCGGGACAGTTTCCCCCAGAGCAGTTCTTC. It yields the protein CASSPGQFPPEQFF.

This clonotype came up many times. The genes are TRBV28 and TRBJ1-6, with D unresolved. The CDR3 is 14 residues long. V gave up 3 bases and J gave up 4 bases, with 7 bases separating them. Germline V gene sequence: CDR1 MDHEN, CDR2 SYDVKM. The CDR3 loop is CASSLTKYNSPLHF. CDR3 sequence (DNA): TGTGCCAGCAGTTTGACCAAATATAATTCACCCCTCCACTTT. Full variable domain (outside the CDR3, taken from reference TRBV28 and TRBJ1-6): DVKVTQSSRYLVKRTGEKVFLECVQDMDHENMFWYRQDPGLGLRLIYFSYDVKMKEKGDIPEGYSVSREKKERFSLILESASTNQTSMYLCASSLTKYNSPLHFGNGTRLTVT.

This clonotype was counted at least ten times. The rearrangement links TRBV12-3 or TRBV12-4 to TRBJ1-1; possible D gene TRBD1, 6 bases. The CDR3 spans 15 residues. The ends were cut back, 2 bases at V and 5 bases at J, with 15 bases in the middle. For the CDR3, the DNA is TGTGCCAGCAGTTTAAGACCCAGGGGAAGGACTGAAGCTTTCTTT. Protein product: CASSLRPRGRTEAFF.

This clonotype has a count of ten or more. V usage is TRBV3-1 and J usage is TRBJ1-1; no clear D. The CDR3 loop spans 12 amino acids. V lost 3 bases, J lost 9 bases, and 11 bases lay in between. In germline, CDR1 is LGHDT, CDR2 YNNKEL (reference sequence). CDR3 sequence reads: CASSHGKRKAFF. The CDR3 DNA is TGTGCCAGCAGCCACGGGAAGCGTAAAGCTTTCTTT.

The genes are TRBV14 and TRBJ2-7; D is undetermined. Germline CDR1 SGHDN, CDR2 FVKESK. The ends were cut back, 4 bases at V and 7 bases at J, with 17 bases in the middle. The length of the CDR3 is 14 residues. For the CDR3, the DNA is TGTGCCAGCAGCCGGAACGATCGCGCGTGGGAGCAGTACTTC. Protein: CASSRNDRAWEQYF. Using reference TRBV14 and TRBJ2-7 for the parts outside the CDR3, the full variable domain is EAGVTQFPSHSVIEKGQTVTLRCDPISGHDNLYWYRRVMGKEIKFLLHFVKESKQDESGMPNNRFLAERTGGTYSTLKVQPAELEDSGVYFCASSRNDRAWEQYFGPGTRLTVT.

This chain connects TRBV27 to TRBJ2-1; 9 positions agree with TRBD2. CDR1 is MNHEY and CDR2 is SMNVEV in the germline V gene (reference sequence). The trim removed 3 bases at V and 6 bases at J, leaving 3 bases unmatched. The CDR3 totals 14 residues. The CDR3 coding sequence is TGTGCCAGCAGTTTTCTAGCGGGATCCAATGAGCAGTTCTTC. Translated, it gives CASSFLAGSNEQFF.

V gene TRBV6-5 combines with J gene TRBJ1-1, with D maybe TRBD1 (5 bases). The CDR3 contains 14 residues. Between the trimmed V and J ends, which lost 2 bases and 3 bases, there was a span of 10 bases. Germline V gives CDR1 MNHEY, CDR2 SVGAGI. CDR3 coding DNA: TGTGCCAGCAGTTACCCCGGGGCGGACACTGAAGCTTTCTTT. This encodes CASSYPGADTEAFF.

J is TRBJ2-7 and V is TRBV12-3 or TRBV12-4, with D possibly matching TRBD1 (5 bases). V dropped 7 bases and J dropped 7 bases, with 17 bases sitting between them. The CDR3 spans 13 residues. The DNA for the CDR3 is TGTGCCAGCACCTTCTGGGGCCAGGAAGAGCAGTACTTC. Protein sequence: CASTFWGQEEQYF.

The J gene is TRBJ2-2, the V gene TRBV6-1; D is ambiguous. Trimming cost V 5 bases and J 6 bases, with 13 bases left between them. The CDR3 consists of 14 residues. Germline V gives CDR1 MNHNS, CDR2 SASEGT. The CDR3 DNA follows: TGTGCCAGCAGTACCGGGTCATCTTCCGGGGAGCTGTTTTTT. It yields the protein CASSTGSSSGELFF.

This clonotype was counted ten times or more. The chain carries TRBV3-1 and TRBJ1-1; D gene ambiguous. The CDR3 sequence is 12 residues long. Germline values: CDR1 LGHDT, CDR2 YNNKEL (reference sequence). V dropped 4 bases and J dropped 6 bases, with 9 bases sitting between them. CDR3 region: CASSLFRSEAFF. CDR3 DNA: TGTGCCAGCAGCCTTTTTAGATCTGAAGCTTTCTTT.

This chain uses TRBV6-1 with TRBJ1-3; D gene unclear. The V and J ends lost 2 bases and 0 bases respectively, with 5 bases between them. This CDR3 comprises 14 residues. Germline assignment: CDR1 MNHNS and CDR2 SASEGT. CDR3 amino acids: CASSEQSSGNTIYF. As DNA, the CDR3 is TGTGCCAGCAGTGAACAGAGCTCTGGAAACACCATATATTTT.

This clonotype was recorded at least ten times. One end of the junction varies from germline; a read error may be responsible. The CDR3: CASREGQGYQPQHF. In DNA form, the CDR3 reads TGTGCCAGCAGGGAAGGACAGGGGTATCAGCCCCAGCATTTT. The V call is TRBV2, the J call TRBJ1-5; 9 bases fit TRBD1. The CDR3 extends over 14 amino acids. The germline V gene encodes CDR1 SNHLY and CDR2 FYNNEI.

The CDR3 DNA is TGTGCCAGCAGCTCCGGGGGGCGAGGCAATCAGCCCCAGCATTTT. Translating gives CASSSGGRGNQPQHF. The rearrangement links TRBV12-3 or TRBV12-4 to TRBJ1-5; perhaps TRBD1 as D (6 bases). Trimming pared 6 bases from V and 2 bases from J, leaving 14 bases between. The CDR3 consists of 15 residues.

This clonotype has more than one count but fewer than ten. The CDR3 protein is CASTLGGGARGNTIYF. The DNA for the CDR3 is TGTGCCAGTACTCTAGGGGGGGGCGCGAGGGGAAACACCATATATTTT. This rearrangement joins TRBV19 to TRBJ1-3, with D perhaps matching TRBD1 (6 bases). The germline gives CDR1 LNHDA, CDR2 SQIVND (reference sequence). The CDR3 has 16 amino acids. Trimming pared 7 bases from V and 4 bases from J, leaving 20 bases between.

This rearrangement joins TRBV19 to TRBJ2-2; TRBD2 agrees at 10 bases. Germline CDR1 is LNHDA and CDR2 is SQIVND (reference sequence). This CDR3 has 16 amino acids. The J segment lost 4 bases and the V segment lost 8 bases, leaving 10 bases of the junction unmatched. CDR3 loop: CASSSGGASGTGELFF. In nucleotides, the CDR3 is TGTGCCAGTTCCAGCGGGGGGGCCTCTGGCACCGGGGAGCTGTTTTTT.

The rearrangement uses TRBV3-1 and TRBJ2-7; D perhaps matches TRBD2 (5 bases). This CDR3 region has 15 residues. V dropped 0 bases and J dropped 3 bases, with 12 bases sitting between them. Germline-derived CDR1 and CDR2 are LGHDT and YNNKEL (reference sequence). CDR3 sequence (DNA): TGTGCCAGCAGCCAAGAGCAAGGGAGAGGCTACGAGCAGTACTTC. This translates into CASSQEQGRGYEQYF.

This sequence joins TRBV20-1 and TRBJ2-1, with 9 bases aligning to TRBD2. Germline V gives CDR1 DFQATT, CDR2 SNEGSKA (reference sequence). The CDR3 has 16 residues. With V trimmed by 6 bases and J by 4 bases, 13 bases remained unmatched. CDR3 coding DNA: TGCAGTGCAAAAATTTTAGCGGGAGATTCTTACAATGAGCAGTTCTTC. It is translated as CSAKILAGDSYNEQFF.

Regarding this clonotype: The conserved closing phenylalanine or tryptophan is absent in this CDR3, likely reflecting a read error. The CDR3 loop reads CASSRYGGTGGNTEAFL. CDR3 nucleotide sequence: TGCGCCAGCAGCCGATACGGCGGGACAGGGGGAAACACTGAAGCTTTCCTT. This chain uses TRBV5-1 with TRBJ1-1; 11 bases are shared with TRBD1. Trimming removed 4 bases from V and 2 bases from J; junction bases left unmatched: 10. Germline V CDR1 and CDR2: SGHRS, YFSETQ. The CDR3 is 17 amino acids.

This clonotype was observed a few times. This chain joins TRBV19 and TRBJ2-7, with TRBD1 matching 7 bases. CDR1 is LNHDA and CDR2 is SQIVND in the germline V gene (reference sequence). This CDR3 contains 15 residues. The V gene end was trimmed by 5 bases and the J gene end by 2 bases; junction bases not matched to a gene: 9. CDR3 amino acids: CASSVRDSEPYEQYF. CDR3 bases: TGTGCCAGTAGTGTACGGGACAGCGAGCCCTACGAGCAGTACTTC. Variable domain in full (rest from reference TRBV19 and TRBJ2-7): DGGITQSPKYLFRKEGQNVTLSCEQNLNHDAMYWYRQDPGQGLRLIYYSQIVNDFQKGDIAEGYSVSREKKESFPLTVTSAQKNPTAFYLCASSVRDSEPYEQYFGPGTRLTVT.

This clonotype came up many times. The gene calls are TRBV20-1 and TRBJ2-1; TRBD1 agrees at 8 bases. The CDR3 extends over 16 amino acids. Per the germline V gene, CDR1 is DFQATT and CDR2 is SNEGSKA (reference sequence). With V trimmed by 0 bases and J by 4 bases, 8 bases remained unmatched. CDR3 sequence: CSARDPSRGLYNEQFF. CDR3 sequence (DNA): TGCAGTGCTAGAGATCCCTCCAGGGGGCTTTACAATGAGCAGTTCTTC.

This clonotype was counted a few times. V usage is TRBV4-3 and J usage is TRBJ1-3; possible D gene TRBD1, 5 bases. Per germline, CDR1 LGHNA and CDR2 YSLEER. The CDR3 totals 15 residues. V shed 3 bases and J shed 10 bases, with 19 bases lying between them. CDR3 residues: CASSQEMGTAQTIYF. CDR3 in DNA: TGCGCCAGCAGCCAGGAGATGGGGACTGCTCAGACCATATATTTT.

CDR3: CASRDGDLGNSPLHF. The DNA of the CDR3 is TGTGCCAGCCGGGACGGCGACCTGGGTAATTCACCCCTCCACTTT. The chain uses TRBV27 and TRBJ1-6, with a possible D match to TRBD1 (5 bases). This CDR3 is built from 15 residues. Germline CDR1 is MNHEY and CDR2 is SMNVEV (reference sequence). V was shortened by 8 bases and J by 6 bases, with 17 bases between the two germline ends.

The sample holds many counts of this clonotype. This chain links TRBV2 with TRBJ1-1, with D unclear. CDR1 is SNHLY and CDR2 is FYNNEI in the germline V gene. Trimming cost V 4 bases and J 6 bases, with 15 bases left between them. The CDR3 extends over 14 amino acids. The CDR3 DNA sequence: TGTGCCAGCAGTGTTGAGGCGTCGACTTCTGAAGCTTTCTTT. Its protein is CASSVEASTSEAFF.

The genes are TRBV18 and TRBJ2-7; D gene unclear. V lost 2 bases and J 6 bases, leaving 5 bases between the germline ends. The germline V gene encodes CDR1 KGHSH and CDR2 LQKENI. The CDR3 is 11 amino acids. CDR3 amino acids: CASSPGVEQYF. The CDR3 coding sequence is TGTGCCAGCTCACCAGGGGTCGAGCAGTACTTC.

The CDR3 coding sequence is TGCAGTGCTAGACGACGGACAGGGCGGGGGCCCTACGAGCAGTACTTC. This codes for CSARRRTGRGPYEQYF. The rearrangement joins TRBV20-1 to TRBJ2-7, with D perhaps matching TRBD1 (8 bases). Germline CDR1 reads DFQATT; CDR2 reads SNEGSKA (reference sequence). The CDR3 covers 16 residues. V was trimmed by 2 bases and J by 2 bases, leaving 19 bases between them.